Presented here are 6 T cell receptor beta chains from one specimen sequenced in a study of T cells in Graves' hyperthyroidism and ophthalmopathy. Researchers amplified the TCR beta CDR3 regions from RNA transcripts. TCR CDR3 underwent first-round RT-PCR with the HTBI primer set. Each CDR3 protein is one row after TCRdb ran MiXCR on the multiplex PCR reads. This sample carries hundreds of thousands of distinct CDR3 sequences, about 12% of them seen once, and the ten largest clones take roughly 8.3%. Sequenced: blood. These receptors were collected from a woman younger than 30 with Graves' hyperthyroidism.

This clonotype was detected a few times. This chain joins TRBV19 and TRBJ1-1; TRBD1 matches at 8 bases. CDR1 and CDR2 from the germline V gene are LNHDA and SQIVND (reference sequence). Losses at the gene ends were 6 bases for V and 1 base for J; bases not matched to a gene: 13. The CDR3 covers 17 residues. CDR3 protein: CASRARAGGKSNTEAFF. DNA of the CDR3: TGTGCCAGTAGGGCTCGCGCAGGGGGCAAGTCGAACACTGAAGCTTTCTTT.

This clonotype was counted many times. The chain links TRBV19 to TRBJ2-3, with D tentatively TRBD2 (7 bases). The V and J ends lost 1 base and 0 bases respectively, with 17 bases between them. The germline V gene encodes CDR1 LNHDA and CDR2 SQIVND (reference sequence). The CDR3 has 18 residues. CDR3 DNA sequence: TGTGCCAGTAGTATAGGCGCGGGGGCTTGGACTAGCACAGATACGCAGTATTTT. Its translation is CASSIGAGAWTSTDTQYF.

J is TRBJ2-7 and V is TRBV20-1; the D gene could be TRBD1 or TRBD2 (6 bases each). The CDR3 has 15 residues. V was cut by 6 bases and J by 7 bases, with 25 bases left in between. Per germline, CDR1 DFQATT and CDR2 SNEGSKA (reference sequence). The CDR3 sequence: CSAPEGGGEASEQYF. As DNA, the CDR3 is TGCAGTGCCCCAGAGGGGGGCGGGGAGGCATCTGAGCAGTACTTC.

This clonotype was observed at least ten times. The V call is TRBV7-2, the J call TRBJ2-5, with TRBD1 as a possible D gene (5 bases). The CDR3 is 14 amino acids. The V end was cut by 5 bases, the J end by 7 bases, with 17 bases between. Germline CDR1 reads SGHTA; CDR2 reads FQGNSA. This chain's CDR3 is CASSVLTLRGTQYF. The CDR3 DNA is TGTGCCAGCAGCGTTCTGACATTAAGGGGGACCCAGTACTTC.

This clonotype was seen a few times. At one of its ends the junction is not consistent with the germline gene, which may arise from a read error. The chain recombines TRBV4-3 with TRBJ2-2; TRBD2 is a possible D gene (5 bases). Germline lookup yields CDR1 LGHNA and CDR2 YSLEER. The CDR3 consists of 17 residues. CDR3 protein: CASSQGLARAAQGELFF. The CDR3 DNA reads TGCGCCAGCAGTCAAGGGCTAGCACGAGCCGCCCAAGGGGAGCTGTTTTTT.

Only a few counts were recorded for this clonotype. This likely comes from a read error, as the CDR3 has no conserved phenylalanine or tryptophan at its end. The chain has TRBV29-1 and TRBJ2-7; D is unresolved. The CDR3 extends over 14 amino acids. The V and J ends lost 6 bases and 2 bases respectively, with 17 bases between them. The germline V gene encodes CDR1 SQVTM and CDR2 ANQGSEA. CDR3 sequence reads: CSVPTRTGTYEQYL. As DNA, the CDR3 is TGCAGCGTCCCAACGCGGACGGGCACCTACGAGCAGTACCTC.